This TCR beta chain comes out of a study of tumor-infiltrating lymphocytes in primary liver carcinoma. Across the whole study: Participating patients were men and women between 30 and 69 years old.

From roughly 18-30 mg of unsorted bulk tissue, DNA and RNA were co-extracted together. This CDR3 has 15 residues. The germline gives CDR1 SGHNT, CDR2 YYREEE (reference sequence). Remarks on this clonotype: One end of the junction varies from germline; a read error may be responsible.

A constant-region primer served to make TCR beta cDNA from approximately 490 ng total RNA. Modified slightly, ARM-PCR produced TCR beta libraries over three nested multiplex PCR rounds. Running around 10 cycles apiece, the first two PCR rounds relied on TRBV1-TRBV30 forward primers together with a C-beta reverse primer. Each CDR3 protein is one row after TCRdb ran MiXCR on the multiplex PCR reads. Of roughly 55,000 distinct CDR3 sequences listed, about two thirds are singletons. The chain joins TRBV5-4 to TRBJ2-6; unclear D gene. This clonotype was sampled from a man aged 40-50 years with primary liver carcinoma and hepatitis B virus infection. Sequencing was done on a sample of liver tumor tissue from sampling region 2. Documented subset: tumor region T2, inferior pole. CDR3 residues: CASNLFVSWANVLTF. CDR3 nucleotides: TGTGCCAGCAACTTGTTCGTCTCTTGGGCCAACGTCCTGACTTTC.